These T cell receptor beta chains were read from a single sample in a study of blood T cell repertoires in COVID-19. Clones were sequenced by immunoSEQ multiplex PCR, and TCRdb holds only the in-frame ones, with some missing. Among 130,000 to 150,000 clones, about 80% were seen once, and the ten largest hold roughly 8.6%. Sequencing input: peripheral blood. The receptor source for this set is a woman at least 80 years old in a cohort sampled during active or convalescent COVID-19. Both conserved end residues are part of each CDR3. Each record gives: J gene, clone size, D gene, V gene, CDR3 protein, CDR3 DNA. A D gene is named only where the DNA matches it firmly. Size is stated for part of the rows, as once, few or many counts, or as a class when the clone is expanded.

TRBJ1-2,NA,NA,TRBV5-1,CASSFRPRLYGYTF,TGCGCCAGCAGCTTCCGGCCCAGGCTCTATGGCTACACCTTC
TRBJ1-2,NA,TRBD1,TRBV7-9,CASSFGWSGGDGYTF,TGTGCCAGCAGCTTTGGATGGTCAGGGGGCGATGGCTACACCTTC
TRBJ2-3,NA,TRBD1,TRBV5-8,CASSAWTGRSTDTQYF,TGTGCCAGCAGCGCCTGGACAGGGAGGAGCACAGATACGCAGTATTTT
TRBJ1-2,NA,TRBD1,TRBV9,CASSGIGTGWKDGYTF,TGTGCCAGCAGCGGGATAGGGACAGGGTGGAAGGATGGCTACACCTTC
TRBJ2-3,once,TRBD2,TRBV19,CASSIAGGRADTQYF,TGTGCCAGTAGTATAGCGGGGGGGCGGGCAGATACGCAGTATTTT
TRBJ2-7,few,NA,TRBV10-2,CASSDLARRDEQYF,TGCGCCAGCAGTGATCTAGCACGAAGGGACGAGCAGTACTTC
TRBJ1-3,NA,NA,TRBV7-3,CASSRALPMSSGNTIYF,TGTGCCAGCAGCCGCGCCCTCCCTATGAGCTCTGGAAACACCATATATTTT
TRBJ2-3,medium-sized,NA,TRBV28,CASSLTGYTDTQYF,TGTGCCAGCAGTCTGACAGGATACACAGATACGCAGTATTTT
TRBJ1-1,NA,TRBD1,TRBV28,CASSPRTGGDSAFF,TGTGCCAGCAGTCCTCGGACAGGGGGCGATTCAGCTTTCTTT
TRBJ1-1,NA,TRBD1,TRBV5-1,CASSLQGGDTEAFF,TGCGCCAGCAGCTTACAGGGGGGTGACACTGAAGCTTTCTTT
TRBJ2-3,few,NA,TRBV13,CASTNRHLTDTQYF,TGTGCCAGCACAAATAGACACCTCACAGATACGCAGTATTTT
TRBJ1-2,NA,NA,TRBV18,CASSPGQIYGYTF,TGTGCCAGCTCACCAGGGCAGATTTATGGCTACACCTTC
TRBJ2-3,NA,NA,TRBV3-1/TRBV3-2,CASSREAGDTQYF,TGTGCCAGCAGCCGAGAGGCGGGAGATACGCAGTATTTT
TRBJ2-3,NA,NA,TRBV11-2,CASSPSLVLSTDTQYF,TGTGCCAGCAGCCCCTCCCTGGTACTGAGCACAGATACGCAGTATTTT
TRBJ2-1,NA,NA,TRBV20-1,CSAGVWNEQFF,TGCAGTGCAGGGGTTTGGAATGAGCAGTTCTTC
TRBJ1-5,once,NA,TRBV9,CASSVRSEQPQHF,TGTGCCAGCAGCGTGAGGAGCGAGCAGCCCCAGCATTTT
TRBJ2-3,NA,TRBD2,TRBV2,CASMASGVNTDTQYF,TGTGCCAGCATGGCTAGCGGGGTAAACACAGATACGCAGTATTTT
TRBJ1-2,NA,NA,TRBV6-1,CASSEQGLFAGYTF,TGTGCCAGCAGTGAACAGGGGCTCTTCGCTGGCTACACCTTC
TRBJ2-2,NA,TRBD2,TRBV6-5,CASRLAGYTGELFF,TGTGCCAGCAGACTAGCGGGGTACACCGGGGAGCTGTTTTTT
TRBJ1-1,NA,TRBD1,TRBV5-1,CASSWTGGAVGNTEAFF,TGCGCCAGCAGCTGGACAGGGGGCGCGGTAGGGAACACTGAAGCTTTCTTT
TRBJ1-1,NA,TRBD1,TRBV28,CASSSQTDRASAAFF,TGTGCCAGCAGCTCTCAAACGGACAGGGCGTCGGCGGCTTTCTTT
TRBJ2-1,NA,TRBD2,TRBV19,CASSIGGGLYEQFF,TGTGCCAGTAGTATTGGGGGGGGACTCTATGAGCAGTTCTTC
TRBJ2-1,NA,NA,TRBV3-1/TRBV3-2,CASSQVFQKQFF,TGTGCCAGCAGCCAAGTCTTCCAGAAACAGTTCTTC
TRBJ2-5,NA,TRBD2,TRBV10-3,CAISESNPGGLVGTQYF,TGTGCCATCAGTGAGTCGAATCCGGGGGGGCTGGTAGGGACCCAGTACTTC
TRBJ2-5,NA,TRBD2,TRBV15,CATSRAGGPVETQYF,TGTGCCACCAGCAGAGCGGGGGGGCCGGTGGAGACCCAGTACTTC
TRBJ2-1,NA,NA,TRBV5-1,CASSTGHEIYNEQFF,TGCGCCAGCAGCACCGGACACGAGATTTACAATGAGCAGTTCTTC
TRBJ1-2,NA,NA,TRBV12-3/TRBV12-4,CASTGIGYGYTF,TGTGCCAGCACAGGGATTGGCTATGGCTACACCTTC
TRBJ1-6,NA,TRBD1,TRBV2,CASSAGQNYNSPLHF,TGTGCCAGCAGTGCGGGACAGAATTATAATTCACCCCTCCACTTT
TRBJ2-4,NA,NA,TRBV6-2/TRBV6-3,CASSYSVRGNIQYF,TGTGCCAGCAGTTACTCCGTTCGAGGGAACATTCAGTACTTC